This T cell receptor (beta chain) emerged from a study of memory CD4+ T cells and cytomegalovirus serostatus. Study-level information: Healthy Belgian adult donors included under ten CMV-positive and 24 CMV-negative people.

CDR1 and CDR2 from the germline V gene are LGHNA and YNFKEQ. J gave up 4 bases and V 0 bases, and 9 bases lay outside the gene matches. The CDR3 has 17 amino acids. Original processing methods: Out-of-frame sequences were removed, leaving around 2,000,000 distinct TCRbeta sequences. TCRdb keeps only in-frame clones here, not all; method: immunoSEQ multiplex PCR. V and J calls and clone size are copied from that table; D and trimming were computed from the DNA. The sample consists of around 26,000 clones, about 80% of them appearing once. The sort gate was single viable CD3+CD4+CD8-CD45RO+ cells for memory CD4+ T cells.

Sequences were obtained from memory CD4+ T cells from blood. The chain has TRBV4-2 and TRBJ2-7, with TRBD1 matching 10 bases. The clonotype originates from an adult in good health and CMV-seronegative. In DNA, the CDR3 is TGTGCCAGCAGCCAAGACACACTAGACAGGGGGCGATACGAGCAGTACTTC. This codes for CASSQDTLDRGRYEQYF.